This TCR beta chain was observed in a study of CD8 T cells in ankylosing spondylitis. The CDR3 runs to 15 residues. Germline V gene data show CDR1 as ENHRY and CDR2 as SYGVKD. V was clipped by 10 bases and J by 3 bases; unmatched bases: 13. MiXCR was run by TCRdb on the 5' RACE reads, yielding one entry per CDR3 protein. This table holds about 270,000 distinct CDR3 sequences, roughly 32% found once. The specimen sequenced was blood, either unsorted or a sorted T cell fraction (not recorded which). The gene calls are TRBV10-3 and TRBJ2-7, with 9 nucleotides matching TRBD1. The sequence was obtained from a male donor with ankylosing spondylitis or in good health (not recorded which). In DNA form, the CDR3 reads TGTGCCAGCCGTATTACAGGGGGCGGGGGCTACGAGCAGTACTTC. It yields the protein CASRITGGGGYEQYF.